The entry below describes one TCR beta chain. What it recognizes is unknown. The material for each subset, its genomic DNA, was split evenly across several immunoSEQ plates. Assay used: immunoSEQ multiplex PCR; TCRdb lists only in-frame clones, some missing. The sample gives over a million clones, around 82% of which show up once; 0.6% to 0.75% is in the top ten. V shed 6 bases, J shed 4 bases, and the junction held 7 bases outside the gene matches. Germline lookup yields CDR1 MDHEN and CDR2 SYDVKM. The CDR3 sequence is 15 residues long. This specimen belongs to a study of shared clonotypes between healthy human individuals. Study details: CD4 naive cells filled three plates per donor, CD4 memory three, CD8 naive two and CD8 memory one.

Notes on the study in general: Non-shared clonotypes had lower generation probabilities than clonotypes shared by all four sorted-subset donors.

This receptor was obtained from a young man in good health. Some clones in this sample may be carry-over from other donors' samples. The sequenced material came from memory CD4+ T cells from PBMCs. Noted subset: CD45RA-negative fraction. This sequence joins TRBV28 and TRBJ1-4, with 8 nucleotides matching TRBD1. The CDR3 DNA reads TGTGCCAGCAGGCAGACAGGGGCAGATAATGAAAAACTGTTTTTT. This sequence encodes CASRQTGADNEKLFF.